This is a list of T cell receptor beta chains from one sample in a study of early T cells in non-severe SARS-CoV-2 infection. Via MiXCR, TCRdb re-called the 5' RACE reads, giving one row per CDR3 protein. Of tens of thousands of distinct CDR3 sequences in the sample, around 11% were seen once. The source was whole blood, collected at baseline. The receptors originated from an adult who was a healthcare worker with PCR-confirmed SARS-CoV-2 infection or an uninfected control (not recorded which). The donor label of this sample is uncertain. Each CDR3 is given with its conserved first and last residue. Fields, in order: D gene, clone size, J gene, V gene, CDR3 protein, CDR3 DNA. D genes are given only for firm matches. Size tells how often a clone was seen (once, few, many) or the class of an expanded clone, and some rows leave it out.

. few TRBJ1-1 TRBV7-8 CASSTTPGGTEAFF TGTGCCAGCAGCACAACTCCCGGGGGCACTGAAGCTTTCTTT
. . TRBJ2-1 TRBV7-2 CASSPPGGSHNEQFF TGTGCCAGCAGCCCTCCCGGGGGATCCCACAATGAGCAGTTCTTC
. . TRBJ1-1 TRBV20-1 CSASGKSNTEAFF TGCAGTGCTTCCGGGAAATCGAACACTGAAGCTTTCTTT
TRBD1 few TRBJ2-3 TRBV19 CASSMPPGTGKFADTQYF TGTGCCAGTAGTATGCCCCCCGGGACAGGGAAATTCGCAGATACGCAGTATTTT
TRBD1 many TRBJ1-5 TRBV6-2/TRBV6-3 CASNEGASQPQHF TGTGCCAGCAATGAGGGGGCTAGTCAGCCCCAGCATTTT
. . TRBJ2-1 TRBV4-1 CASSQEGGAAYNEQFF TGCGCCAGCAGCCAAGAAGGGGGGGCTGCCTACAATGAGCAGTTCTTC
. few TRBJ2-5 TRBV24-1 CATSEPGLQETQYF TGTGCCACCAGTGAGCCGGGACTCCAAGAGACCCAGTACTTC
. once TRBJ2-1 TRBV19 CASSSVISYNEQFF TGTGCCAGTAGTAGCGTAATCTCCTACAATGAGCAGTTCTTC
TRBD1 . TRBJ1-1 TRBV19 CASSIRPGTGAEAFF TGTGCCAGTAGTATCAGACCCGGGACAGGGGCTGAAGCTTTCTTT
. few TRBJ2-4 TRBV6-2/TRBV6-3 CASSWGSENIQYF TGTGCCAGCAGTTGGGGGAGCGAAAACATTCAGTACTTC
. . TRBJ2-6 TRBV10-3 CAISDLMGPRANVLTF TGTGCCATCAGTGACCTAATGGGGCCTCGGGCCAACGTCCTGACTTTC
TRBD1 . TRBJ2-5 TRBV3-1 CASSQGTGRETQYF TGTGCCAGCAGCCAAGGGACAGGGCGTGAGACCCAGTACTTC
. many TRBJ2-2 TRBV11-2 CASSRRQANTGELFF TGTGCCAGCAGCCGCCGACAGGCGAACACCGGGGAGCTGTTTTTT
TRBD2 . TRBJ2-3 TRBV6-5 CASSPTGLAGTDTQYF TGTGCCAGCAGCCCCACCGGACTAGCTGGCACAGATACGCAGTATTTT
. . TRBJ2-3 TRBV27 CASSLRGYGTDTQYF TGTGCCAGCAGCCTCAGGGGTTACGGCACAGATACGCAGTATTTT